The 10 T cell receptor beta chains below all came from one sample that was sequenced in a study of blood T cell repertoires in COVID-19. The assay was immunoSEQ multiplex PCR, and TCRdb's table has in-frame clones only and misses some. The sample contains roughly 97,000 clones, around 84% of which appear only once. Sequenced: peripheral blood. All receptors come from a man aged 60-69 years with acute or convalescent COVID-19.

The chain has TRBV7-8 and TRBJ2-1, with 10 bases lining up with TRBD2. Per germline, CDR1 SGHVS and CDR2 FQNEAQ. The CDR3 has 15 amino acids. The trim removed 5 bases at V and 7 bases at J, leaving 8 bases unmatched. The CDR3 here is CASSLGSGRQNEQFF. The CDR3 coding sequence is TGTGCCAGCAGCCTGGGTAGCGGGAGGCAAAATGAGCAGTTCTTC. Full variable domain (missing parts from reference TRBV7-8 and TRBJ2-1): GAGVSQSPRYKVAKRGQDVALRCDPISGHVSLFWYQQALGQGPEFLTYFQNEAQLDKSGLPSDRFFAERPEGSVSTLKIQRTQQEDSAVYLCASSLGSGRQNEQFFGPGTRLTVL.

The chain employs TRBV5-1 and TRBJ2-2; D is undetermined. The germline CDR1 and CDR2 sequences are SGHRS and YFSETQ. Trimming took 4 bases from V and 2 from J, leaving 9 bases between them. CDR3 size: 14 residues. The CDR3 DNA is TGCGCCAGCAGCGCCACAACCAACACCGGGGAGCTGTTTTTT. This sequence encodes CASSATTNTGELFF.

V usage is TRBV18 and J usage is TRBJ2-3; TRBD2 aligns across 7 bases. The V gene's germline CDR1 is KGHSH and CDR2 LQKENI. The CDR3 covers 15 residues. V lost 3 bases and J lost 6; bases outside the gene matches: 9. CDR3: CASSPPAGTSDTQYF. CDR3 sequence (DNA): TGTGCCAGCTCACCCCCAGCGGGAACCTCGGATACGCAGTATTTT.

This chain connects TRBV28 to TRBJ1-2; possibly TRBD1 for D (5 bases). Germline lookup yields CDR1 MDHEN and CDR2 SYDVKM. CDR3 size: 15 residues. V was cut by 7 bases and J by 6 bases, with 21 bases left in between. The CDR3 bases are TGTGCCAGCACCGCATTCGGGGGTTTCATACATGGCTACACCTTC. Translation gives CASTAFGGFIHGYTF.

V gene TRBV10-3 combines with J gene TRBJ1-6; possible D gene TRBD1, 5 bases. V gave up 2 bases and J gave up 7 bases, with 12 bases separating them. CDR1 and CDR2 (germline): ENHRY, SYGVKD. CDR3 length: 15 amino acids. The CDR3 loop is CAISENFQGNSPLHF. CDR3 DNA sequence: TGTGCCATCAGTGAGAATTTCCAGGGAAATTCACCCCTCCACTTT.

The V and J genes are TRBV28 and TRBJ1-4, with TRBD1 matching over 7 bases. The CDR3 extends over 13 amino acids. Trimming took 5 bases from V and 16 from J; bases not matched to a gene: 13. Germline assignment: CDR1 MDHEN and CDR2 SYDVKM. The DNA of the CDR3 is TGTGCCAGCAGTCCCTTACAGGGGTTAGCCCAGTTTTTT. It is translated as CASSPLQGLAQFF. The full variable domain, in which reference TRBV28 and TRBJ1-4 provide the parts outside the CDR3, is DVKVTQSSRYLVKRTGEKVFLECVQDMDHENMFWYRQDPGLGLRLIYFSYDVKMKEKGDIPEGYSVSREKKERFSLILESASTNQTSMYLCASSPLQGLAQFFGSGTQLSVL.

CDR3 sequence (DNA): TGCGCCAGCAGCTTGGTGCCAGGGGGAAGTAATGAGCAGTTCTTC. It codes for CASSLVPGGSNEQFF. The rearrangement links TRBV5-1 to TRBJ2-1; 7 positions match TRBD1. This CDR3 is built from 15 residues. Germline CDR1 reads SGHRS; CDR2 reads YFSETQ. V dropped 0 bases and J dropped 7; count of bases not matched to a gene: 7.

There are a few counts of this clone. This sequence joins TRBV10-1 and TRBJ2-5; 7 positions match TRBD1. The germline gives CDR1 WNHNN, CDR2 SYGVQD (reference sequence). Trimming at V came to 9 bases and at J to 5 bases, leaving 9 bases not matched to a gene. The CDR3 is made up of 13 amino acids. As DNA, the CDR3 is TGCGCCAGTGTAAACAGGGGACGGGAGACCCAGTACTTC. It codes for CASVNRGRETQYF.

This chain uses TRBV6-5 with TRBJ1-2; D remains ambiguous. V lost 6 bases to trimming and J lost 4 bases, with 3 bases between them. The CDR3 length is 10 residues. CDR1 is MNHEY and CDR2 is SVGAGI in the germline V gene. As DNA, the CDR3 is TGTGCCAGCAGCCTCTATGGCTACACCTTC. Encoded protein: CASSLYGYTF.

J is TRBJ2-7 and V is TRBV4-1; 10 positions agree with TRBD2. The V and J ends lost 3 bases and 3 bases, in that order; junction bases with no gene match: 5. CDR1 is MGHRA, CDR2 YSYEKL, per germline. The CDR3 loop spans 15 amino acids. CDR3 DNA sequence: TGCGCCAGCAGCCATCACGGACTAGCGGACTACGAGCAGTACTTC. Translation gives CASSHHGLADYEQYF.